This TCR beta chain was obtained from a study of T cell repertoires in cytomegalovirus infection (dated by TCRdb to about 2019). In the study overall: Donor HLA type was relevant to the analysis, because carriage of CMV infection together with the matching HLA type was indicated by public TCR beta signatures.

The sample holds many counts of this clonotype. The antigen it binds to is not known. One base away there is no much larger clone; base qualities are not given. This sample was sequenced with an Illumina HiSeq 1500. TCRdb trimmed public reads at Q25 via fastp, called clones via MiXCR and kept in-frame beta chains. Each entry is one CDR3 protein sequence, shown with its most common DNA and genes. This sample is represented by approximately 76,000 distinct CDR3 sequences; around 3.5% of them were singletons. The ten top clones hold around 4.4% of the sample. V sheds 2 bases and J sheds 3 bases, leaving 14 bases between their ends. The germline V gene specifies SGHTA as CDR1 and FQGNSA as CDR2. Including the terminal cysteine and phenylalanine, the CDR3 comprises 15 residues. The only DNA kept is the CDR3, 45 bases in frame from the first base. The paper's findings and limits, for the study overall: In both this cohort and an independent roughly 350-donor cohort, the cumulative frequency of public TCR beta family members distinguished carriers of CMV infection plus the relevant HLA type. The ex vivo response was dominated by HLA-C-restricted CMV-specific TCR beta clonotypes, which also provided the single most frequent clonotype in two of eight donors.

This TCR was recovered from a human donor in good health (CMV status not recorded). Some clones in this sample may be carry-over from other donors' samples. This chain joins TRBV7-2 to TRBJ2-7; the D segment could be TRBD1, given 6 matching bases. The sample comprised PBMCs. CDR3 region: CASSLTGPRGYEQYF. The DNA is as follows: TGTGCCAGCAGCTTAACCGGGCCCAGGGGCTACGAGCAGTACTTC. With the rest looked up from the reference TRBV7-2 and TRBJ2-7 genes rather than sequenced, the full variable domain is GAGVSQSPSNKVTEKGKDVELRCDPISGHTALYWYRQSLGQGLEFLIYFQGNSAPDKSGLPSDRFSAERTGGSVSTLTIQRTQQEDSAVYLCASSLTGPRGYEQYFGPGTRLTVT.